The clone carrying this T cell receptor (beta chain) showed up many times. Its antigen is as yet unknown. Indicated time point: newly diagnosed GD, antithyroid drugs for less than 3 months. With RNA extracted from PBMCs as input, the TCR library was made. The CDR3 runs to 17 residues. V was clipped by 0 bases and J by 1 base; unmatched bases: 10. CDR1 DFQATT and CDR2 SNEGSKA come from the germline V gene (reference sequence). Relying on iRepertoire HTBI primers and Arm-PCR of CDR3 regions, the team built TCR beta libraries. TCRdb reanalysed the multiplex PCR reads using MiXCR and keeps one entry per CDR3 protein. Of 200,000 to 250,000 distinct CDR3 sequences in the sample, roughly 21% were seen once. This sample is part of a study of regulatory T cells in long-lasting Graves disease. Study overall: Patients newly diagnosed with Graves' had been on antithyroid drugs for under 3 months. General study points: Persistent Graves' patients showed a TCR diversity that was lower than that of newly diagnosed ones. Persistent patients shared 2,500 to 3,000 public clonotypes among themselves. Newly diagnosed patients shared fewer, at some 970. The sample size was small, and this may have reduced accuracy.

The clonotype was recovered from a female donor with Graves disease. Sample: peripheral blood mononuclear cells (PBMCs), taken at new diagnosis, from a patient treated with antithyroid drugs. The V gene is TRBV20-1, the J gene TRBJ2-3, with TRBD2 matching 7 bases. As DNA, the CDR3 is TGCAGTGCTAGAGAATGGGGTCGGGAGGTCGGCACAGATACGCAGTATTTT. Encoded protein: CSAREWGREVGTDTQYF.